This passage covers 31 T cell receptor beta chains from one sample sequenced in a study of T-cell reconstitution after alpha-beta-depleted transplantation in children (dated by TCRdb to 2016 to 2017). Libraries were constructed by PCR. Data came from an Illumina HiSeq 2500. To normalize quantification of the TCRbeta repertoire, the TCR libraries were built with molecular barcoding that relied on unique molecular identifiers. TCRdb trimmed public reads at Q25 via fastp, called clones via MiXCR and kept in-frame beta chains. CDR3 protein sequences are deduplicated, and each keeps its most common genes and DNA. The sample contains 450,000 to 600,000 distinct CDR3 sequences, 10% to 15% of them found a single time. 2% to 2.5% of the sample is taken by the ten largest. Per the publication, the treatment or condition label means: allogeneic hematopoietic cell transplantation with graft depleted of TCRalphabeta T cells and CD19 B cells.

This sample comprised PBMCs, mostly from graft donor cells, obtained 360 days after TCRalphabeta/CD19-depleted stem cell transplant. The receptors originated from a male patient aged 10 to 17 who had a stem cell transplant for acute myeloid leukemia, so the T cells may come from the graft donor.

CDR3 in amino acids: CASAVLVLNAEAFF. The CDR3 DNA reads TGTGCCAGCGCTGTACTAGTCCTAAACGCTGAAGCTTTCTTT. The chain couples TRBV18 to TRBJ1-1, with D uncertain. CDR3 length equals 14 residues. The germline CDR1 and CDR2 sequences are KGHSH and LQKENI. Trimming shortened V by 8 bases and J by 6 bases, and 19 bases separated the two germline ends.

This clonotype was seen a few times. The rearrangement joins TRBV24-1 to TRBJ2-2; no firm D call. The germline gives CDR1 KGHDR, CDR2 SFDVKD. The CDR3 runs 11 residues. V was cut by 9 bases and J by 7 bases, with 8 bases left in between. The chain's CDR3 is CATFFSGELFF. The CDR3, as DNA: TGTGCCACCTTTTTCAGCGGGGAGCTGTTTTTT.

This clonotype has ten or more counts. The CDR3 DNA reads TGCAGCGTTGGGCCCCTCGGGTCCGGGGCCAACGTCCTGACTTTC. It yields the protein CSVGPLGSGANVLTF. This chain connects TRBV29-1 to TRBJ2-6; D remains unclear. Trimming left V 4 bases short and J 4 bases short, with 14 bases between. Germline lookup yields CDR1 SQVTM and CDR2 ANQGSEA. CDR3 length: 15 residues.

The chain uses TRBV20-1 and TRBJ2-3; tentative D call: TRBD2 (5 bases). Germline V gives CDR1 DFQATT, CDR2 SNEGSKA (reference sequence). V was shortened by 5 bases and J by 4 bases, with 16 bases between the two germline ends. CDR3 size: 14 residues. CDR3 bases: TGCAGTGCTTTAGATTCTAGCTTCGCAGATACGCAGTATTTT. Translated, it gives CSALDSSFADTQYF.

This rearrangement joins TRBV7-6 to TRBJ1-2, with D hard to call. Looked up from germline, CDR1 is SGHVS and CDR2 is FNYEAQ. The CDR3 runs 14 residues. V dropped 1 base and J dropped 8 bases, with 14 bases sitting between them. CDR3 amino acids: CASSLVEGEYGYTF. The CDR3 DNA is TGTGCCAGCAGCTTAGTGGAGGGAGAATACGGCTACACCTTC.

The genes are TRBV9 and TRBJ1-2, with a weak D call TRBD1 (6 bases). The CDR3 loop spans 14 amino acids. Trimming left V 2 bases short and J 4 bases short, with 12 bases between. The germline V gene encodes CDR1 SGDLS and CDR2 YYNGEE. The CDR3 DNA reads TGTGCCAGCAGCGTTACCGGGGGCAGCTATGGCTACACCTTC. This encodes CASSVTGGSYGYTF.

This clonotype occurred many times. The rearrangement joins TRBV10-3 to TRBJ2-7; 7 bases agree with TRBD1. Germline CDR1 reads ENHRY; CDR2 reads SYGVKD. V dropped 9 bases and J dropped 2; count of bases not matched to a gene: 13. This CDR3 has 15 amino acids. The CDR3, as DNA: TGTGCCATTAAAGGGACAGAGGGTTCCCCCTACGAGCAGTACTTC. Amino acid sequence: CAIKGTEGSPYEQYF.

This chain connects TRBV25-1 to TRBJ2-1; D perhaps matches TRBD2 (6 bases). Germline assignment: CDR1 MGHDK and CDR2 SYGVNS. V dropped 5 bases and J dropped 0 bases, with 11 bases sitting between them. The CDR3 has 15 residues. CDR3 sequence: CASSNRESSYNEQFF. DNA of the CDR3: TGTGCCAGCAGTAACCGGGAGAGCTCCTACAATGAGCAGTTCTTC.

Ten or more counts support this clonotype. The CDR3 here is CASRPPGTGDTGELFF. The CDR3 nucleotides read TGTGCCAGCAGACCTCCCGGGACAGGGGACACCGGGGAGCTGTTTTTT. The gene calls are TRBV6-5 and TRBJ2-2, with 10 bases matching TRBD1. CDR1 and CDR2 from the germline V gene are MNHEY and SVGAGI. The junction had 7 bases not matched to a gene; V was cut back by 6 bases and J by 3 bases. This CDR3 is 16 amino acids long.

This rearrangement joins TRBV29-1 to TRBJ1-3; D remains ambiguous. The CDR3 covers 14 residues. Trimming took off 2 bases at V and 2 bases at J, with 10 bases between the two ends. Germline CDR1 and CDR2: SQVTM and ANQGSEA. The CDR3 sequence: CSVESSLPGNTIYF. The CDR3 DNA reads as TGCAGCGTTGAAAGTTCTCTTCCTGGAAACACCATATATTTT. Using reference TRBV29-1 and TRBJ1-3 for the parts outside the CDR3, the full variable domain is SAVISQKPSRDICQRGTSLTIQCQVDSQVTMMFWYRQQPGQSLTLIATANQGSEATYESGFVIDKFPISRPNLTFSTLTVSNMSPEDSSIYLCSVESSLPGNTIYFGEGSWLTVV.

This clonotype occurred a few times. The chain couples TRBV29-1 to TRBJ2-7, with D unresolved. The CDR3 has 14 amino acids. V lost 4 bases and J lost 3, with 16 bases in between. The germline gives CDR1 SQVTM, CDR2 ANQGSEA. Here the CDR3 reads CSVGATAAHYEQYF. CDR3 nucleotide sequence: TGCAGCGTTGGTGCGACGGCCGCCCACTACGAGCAGTACTTC.

The V gene is TRBV11-2, the J gene TRBJ2-3, with 7 bases matching TRBD2. V shed 4 bases and J 6 bases; nucleotides not matched to a gene: 16. CDR3 length equals 17 residues. The germline gives CDR1 SGHAT, CDR2 FQNNGV. CDR3 nucleotide sequence: TGTGCCAGCAGCTCAAATGGACCGGGACTACCTCGGGATACGCAGTATTTT. It translates to CASSSNGPGLPRDTQYF.

The CDR3 region is CASSQEYREITDTQYF. The DNA of the CDR3 is TGCGCCAGCAGCCAAGAGTACCGGGAGATTACAGATACGCAGTATTTT. The V call is TRBV4-3, the J call TRBJ2-3; TRBD2 is a possible D gene (6 bases). Germline CDR1 is LGHNA and CDR2 is YSLEER. Trimming cost V 0 bases and J 3 bases, with 13 bases left between them. The CDR3 covers 16 residues.

This clonotype was counted only a few times. The J gene is TRBJ2-5, the V gene TRBV7-2; D is perhaps TRBD1 (5 bases). CDR1 and CDR2 (germline): SGHTA, FQGNSA. The CDR3 length is 14 residues. Trimming cost V 3 bases and J 5 bases, with 13 bases left between them. The CDR3 sequence is CASSLMDIEETQYF. The CDR3 DNA is TGTGCCAGCAGCTTGATGGACATTGAGGAGACCCAGTACTTC.

In its sample, this clonotype was seen a few times. The chain carries TRBV9 and TRBJ2-7; 9 positions match TRBD2. The CDR3 loop spans 14 amino acids. CDR1 is SGDLS, CDR2 YYNGEE, per germline. V lost 2 bases to trimming and J lost 7 bases; unmatched junction nucleotides: 7. CDR3 bases: TGTGCCAGCAGCGTGGGACTAGCTCCCCTGGAGCAGTACTTC. As protein: CASSVGLAPLEQYF.

This clonotype was seen more than once but under ten times. The V and J genes are TRBV3-1 and TRBJ2-7; D may be TRBD2 (5 bases). V was trimmed by 6 bases and J by 0 bases, leaving 9 bases between them. CDR3 length: 13 amino acids. Germline lookup yields CDR1 LGHDT and CDR2 YNNKEL (reference sequence). CDR3 loop: CASRSGFSYEQYF. The CDR3 DNA sequence: TGTGCCAGCAGGAGCGGCTTCTCCTACGAGCAGTACTTC.

This clonotype was picked up a small number of times. V is TRBV20-1 and J is TRBJ2-1; D perhaps matches TRBD2 (6 bases). The CDR3 is 13 residues long. Trimming left V 6 bases short and J 7 bases short, with 16 bases between. CDR1 and CDR2 (germline): DFQATT, SNEGSKA (reference sequence). CDR3 in amino acids: CSAIHTGRNEQFF. The DNA of the CDR3 is TGCAGTGCCATCCACACCGGGAGAAATGAGCAGTTCTTC.

This clonotype has a count of ten or more. J is TRBJ2-2 and V is TRBV5-1, with 14 bases matching TRBD2. CDR1 SGHRS and CDR2 YFSETQ come from the germline V gene. V dropped 2 bases and J dropped 0; count of bases not matched to a gene: 6. The CDR3 runs 19 residues. CDR3 sequence reads: CASSFPRTSGRSNTGELFF. CDR3 in DNA: TGCGCCAGCAGCTTTCCCCGGACTAGCGGGAGGTCGAACACCGGGGAGCTGTTTTTT.

CDR3 residues: CASSLSVLNTDTQYF. The DNA for the CDR3 is TGTGCCAGCAGCTTATCCGTGCTAAACACAGATACGCAGTATTTT. V usage is TRBV7-3 and J usage is TRBJ2-3; D is undetermined. Germline CDR1 and CDR2: SGHTA and FQGTGA. The CDR3 loop spans 15 amino acids. V lost 2 bases and J 2 bases, leaving 11 bases between the germline ends. The entire variable domain, with the rest obtained from reference TRBV7-3 and TRBJ2-3, is as follows: GAGVSQTPSNKVTEKGKYVELRCDPISGHTALYWYRQSLGQGPEFLIYFQGTGAADDSGLPNDRFFAVRPEGSVSTLKIQRTERGDSAVYLCASSLSVLNTDTQYFGPGTRLTVL.

This clonotype was seen more than once but under ten times. The chain is built from TRBV11-2 and TRBJ2-7, with 8 nucleotides matching TRBD1. The J segment lost 2 bases and the V segment lost 1 base, leaving 16 bases of the junction unmatched. CDR3 length: 19 amino acids. Germline V CDR1 and CDR2: SGHAT, FQNNGV. CDR3 coding DNA: TGTGCCAGCAGCTTAGTAACTTCCTACGGTCAGGGGGCTGCCTACGAGCAGTACTTC. Residues: CASSLVTSYGQGAAYEQYF.

As to this clonotype: Its ends do not fully match the called genes, so a read error is possible. The rearrangement links TRBV4-1 to TRBJ2-1; no reliable D call. Germline V gene data show CDR1 as MGHRA and CDR2 as YSYEKL. This CDR3 spans 15 amino acids. CDR3 sequence reads: CASSPALQPYNEQFF. The CDR3 DNA sequence: TGTGCCAGCAGCCCGGCCCTCCAACCCTACAATGAGCAGTTCTTC.

This clonotype was picked up a small number of times. The rearrangement links TRBV6-1 to TRBJ2-7; the match to TRBD2 covers 14 bases. The CDR3 has 15 amino acids. CDR1 and CDR2 from the germline V gene are MNHNS and SASEGT. The V gene end was trimmed by 9 bases and the J gene end by 4 bases; junction bases not matched to a gene: 8. For the CDR3, the DNA is TGTGCCAGTAGCCCGGGACTAGCGGGAGAATACGAGCAGTACTTC. Amino acid sequence: CASSPGLAGEYEQYF.

This clonotype was seen repeatedly, ten times or more. The rearrangement links TRBV7-2 to TRBJ2-3; D remains unclear. Germline loops: CDR1 SGHTA, CDR2 FQGNSA. With 2 bases removed from V and 4 bases from J, the gap between germline ends came to 4 bases. The CDR3 contains 12 residues. The DNA for the CDR3 is TGTGCCAGCAGCTTATCCCCAGATACGCAGTATTTT. Translating it yields CASSLSPDTQYF.

The chain has TRBV29-1 and TRBJ2-1; 8 positions match TRBD2. Germline CDR1 reads SQVTM; CDR2 reads ANQGSEA. V lost 7 bases and J lost 6; bases outside the gene matches: 5. This CDR3 is built from 12 residues. CDR3 DNA: TGCAGCGGCGGGACTAGTGGCAATGAGCAGTTCTTC. It specifies CSGGTSGNEQFF.

At least ten counts were recorded for this clonotype. The V call is TRBV15, the J call TRBJ2-1; TRBD2 is a possible D gene (5 bases). The germline gives CDR1 LNHNV, CDR2 YYDKDF (reference sequence). V was trimmed by 3 bases and J by 0 bases, leaving 15 bases between them. CDR3 length equals 17 residues. This CDR3 is CATSSFGGYLSYNEQFF. In nucleotides, the CDR3 is TGTGCCACCAGCAGCTTTGGCGGGTACCTCTCCTACAATGAGCAGTTCTTC.

The chain couples TRBV6-2 or TRBV6-3 to TRBJ2-3, with 8 bases lining up with TRBD1. Losses at the gene ends were 5 bases for V and 2 bases for J; bases not matched to a gene: 24. CDR1 and CDR2 (germline): MNHEY, SVGEGT. The CDR3 has 21 residues. The DNA for the CDR3 is TGTGCCAGCAGTACTCGACAGGGGATAACCGGGACAAGGTGGGACACAGATACGCAGTATTTT. This gives the protein CASSTRQGITGTRWDTDTQYF.

This clonotype was seen a handful of times. The V gene is TRBV9, the J gene TRBJ2-7; D perhaps matches TRBD2 (5 bases). The CDR3 has 14 amino acids. Between the trimmed V and J ends, which lost 0 bases and 3 bases, there was a span of 10 bases. CDR1 and CDR2 from the germline V gene are SGDLS and YYNGEE. DNA of the CDR3: TGTGCCAGCAGCGTAGGTGGAGGCCTCTACGAGCAGTACTTC. Protein: CASSVGGGLYEQYF.

The V gene is TRBV28, the J gene TRBJ2-3, with 8 bases fitting TRBD1. The germline gives CDR1 MDHEN, CDR2 SYDVKM. The CDR3 is made up of 15 amino acids. The V gene end was trimmed by 4 bases and the J gene end by 1 base; junction bases not matched to a gene: 4. The CDR3 nucleotides read TGTGCCAGCAGTTCAACAGGGGGTCGCACAGATACGCAGTATTTT. As protein: CASSSTGGRTDTQYF. The full variable domain, with the rest looked up from reference TRBV28 and TRBJ2-3, is DVKVTQSSRYLVKRTGEKVFLECVQDMDHENMFWYRQDPGLGLRLIYFSYDVKMKEKGDIPEGYSVSREKKERFSLILESASTNQTSMYLCASSSTGGRTDTQYFGPGTRLTVL.

The CDR3 region has the DNA TGTGCCACCAGTGGAGCCCGGGACAGGGCATTGAACAATGAGCAGTTCTTC. Translating gives CATSGARDRALNNEQFF. The chain carries TRBV24-1 and TRBJ2-1; 9 nucleotides align to TRBD1. CDR1 and CDR2 (germline): KGHDR, SFDVKD. J lost 5 bases, V lost 5 bases, and 12 bases had no gene match. This CDR3 has 17 amino acids.

This clonotype has at least ten counts. The chain combines TRBV5-1 with TRBJ2-3, with 7 bases matching TRBD2. Germline lookup yields CDR1 SGHRS and CDR2 YFSETQ. V trimming: 5 bases; J trimming: 6 bases; junction bases outside the gene matches: 3. The CDR3 contains 12 residues. DNA for the CDR3: TGCGCCAGCAGTCTAGCGGAGGATACGCAGTATTTT. It yields the protein CASSLAEDTQYF.

The V and J genes are TRBV3-1 and TRBJ2-1, with 11 bases that match TRBD2. Germline CDR1 LGHDT, CDR2 YNNKEL (reference sequence). The length of the CDR3 is 16 residues. V lost 4 bases and J lost 7; bases outside the gene matches: 9. CDR3 DNA sequence: TGTGCCAGCAGCCGGCTAGCGGGAGGTAGGAGGAATGAGCAGTTCTTC. As protein: CASSRLAGGRRNEQFF.